What follows are 29 T cell receptor beta chains derived from one specimen sequenced in a study of T cells in women clearing cervical HPV infection. Profiling relied on immunoSEQ multiplex PCR, and the TCRdb table lists in-frame clones only, not all of them. This sample's clone table lists more than 20,000 clones. Sequences were obtained from blood buffy coat. These receptors were collected from a woman between 18 and 75 years old with a cervical HPV16 infection that either progressed to CIN3+ or cleared (not recorded which).

As regards this clone: A junction end diverges from the germline sequence, so it may reflect a read error. The DNA read from the CDR3 is TGCGCCGGCAGCTTAACGGGACTCTTGAGCTCCTATAATTCACCC. This codes for CAGSLTGLLSSYNSP. The whole CDR3 is CAGSLTGLLSSYNSPLHF. This chain links TRBV5-1 with TRBJ1-6, with D tentatively TRBD1 (5 bases). The read terminates 3 residues ahead of where the CDR3 ends, so the germline J gene completes it. The CDR3 runs 18 residues. Germline values: CDR1 SGHRS, CDR2 YFSETQ. The entire variable domain, with the rest obtained from reference TRBV5-1 and TRBJ1-6, is as follows: KAGVTQTPRYLIKTRGQQVTLSCSPISGHRSVSWYQQTPGQGLQFLFEYFSETQRNKGNFPGRFSGRQFSNSRSEMNVSTLELGDSALYLCAGSLTGLLSSYNSPLHFGNGTRLTVT.

A word on this clone: The CDR3 goes on 3 residues after the read ends, and that part is filled in from the germline J gene. The chain employs TRBV27 and TRBJ2-7, with TRBD1 as a possible D gene (6 bases). Germline assignment: CDR1 MNHEY and CDR2 SMNVEV (reference sequence). The V gene lost 6 bases and the J gene lost 5 bases, with 11 bases spanning the gap. This CDR3 spans 12 amino acids. CDR3 bases read: TGTGCCAGCAGCAAACAGGGAAACGAG. This encodes CASSKQGNE. Given in full, the CDR3 is CASSKQGNEQYF.

A note on this clone: Coverage ceases 3 residues before the CDR3 finishes, and the germline J gene fills in the end. The chain employs TRBV13 and TRBJ1-2; D is possibly TRBD1 (5 bases). The germline V gene encodes CDR1 PRHDT and CDR2 FYEKMQ (reference sequence). The CDR3 covers 16 residues. V lost 1 base to trimming and J lost 0 bases, with 12 bases between them. CDR3 loop: CASSLAVGGANYGYTF. The part of the CDR3 DNA that was read is TGTGCCAGCAGCTTAGCCGTGGGAGGGGCTAACTATGGC.

As for this clone: The CDR3 is cut off 3 residues early in the read; its end comes from the germline J gene. J is TRBJ1-4 and V is TRBV6-2 or TRBV6-3; tentatively, D is TRBD1 (5 bases). CDR1 is MNHEY and CDR2 is SVGEGT in the germline V gene. The CDR3 has 15 residues. V shed 4 bases and J shed 3 bases, with 12 bases lying between them. CDR3 sequence reads: CASSWAGKPNEKLFF. CDR3 DNA, as far as it was read: TGTGCCAGCAGTTGGGCAGGGAAACCTAATGAAAAA.

The CDR3 reads CASSDQTGNTIYF. The sequenced CDR3 bases are TGTGCCAGCAGCGATCAGACAGGAAACACC. The V call is TRBV7-2, the J call TRBJ1-3; the D is unclear. The DNA ends 3 residues before the CDR3 does, and the rest of the CDR3 is filled in from the germline J gene. The CDR3 totals 13 residues. The V gene's germline CDR1 is SGHTA and CDR2 FQGNSA. The germline V and J ends were trimmed by 5 bases and 4 bases, with 9 bases remaining between them.

Comments on this clone: Read data end 3 residues before the CDR3 end; the end is taken from the germline J gene. V usage is TRBV29-1 and J usage is TRBJ2-5, with TRBD1 matching 9 bases. CDR1 and CDR2 from the germline V gene are SQVTM and ANQGSEA. The V segment lost 4 bases and the J segment 5 bases; nucleotides outside the gene matches: 8. The CDR3 length is 14 residues. The CDR3 loop reads CSVGMTGGLETQYF. CDR3 DNA (partial): TGCAGCGTTGGAATGACAGGGGGGCTGGAGACC.

A note on this clone: The read terminates 3 residues ahead of where the CDR3 ends, so the germline J gene completes it. The chain couples TRBV5-4 to TRBJ2-1, with 10 bases identical to TRBD2. J lost 7 bases, V lost 4 bases, and 8 bases had no gene match. This CDR3 has 15 amino acids. From germline, CDR1 is SGHNT and CDR2 YYREEE (reference sequence). CDR3: CASSQRIAGGNEQFF. CDR3 bases read: TGTGCCAGCAGCCAAAGAATAGCGGGGGGAAATGAG.

About this clone itself: Read sequence stops 3 residues before the CDR3 end, and the germline J gene provides the missing end. V is TRBV29-1 and J is TRBJ2-5, with a possible D match to TRBD2 (7 bases). Trimming stripped 6 bases from V and 0 bases from J, with 8 bases between. CDR3 length equals 12 residues. Germline loops: CDR1 SQVTM, CDR2 ANQGSEA. CDR3 in amino acids: CSVGGDQETQYF. The CDR3 DNA, read in part, is TGCAGCGTAGGGGGGGACCAAGAGACC.

Regarding this clone: The read ends 3 residues before the CDR3 terminus; that terminus is restored from the germline J gene. The chain combines TRBV7-2 with TRBJ2-6; D is undetermined. Trimming stripped 4 bases from V and 0 bases from J, with 7 bases between. Germline CDR1 reads SGHTA; CDR2 reads FQGNSA. This CDR3 is 15 amino acids long. CDR3 DNA (partial): TGTGCCAGCAGCTCAATTAGCTCTGGGGCCAACGTC. It translates to CASSSISSGANV. The complete CDR3 sequence is CASSSISSGANVLTF.

Regarding this clone: The CDR3 extends 3 residues past the end of the read, so its final part is completed from the germline J gene. This sequence joins TRBV4-1 and TRBJ1-1; TRBD1 is a possible D gene (6 bases). Germline V gene sequence: CDR1 MGHRA, CDR2 YSYEKL. The CDR3 is 14 amino acids. V was trimmed by 2 bases and J by 5 bases, leaving 12 bases between them. The CDR3 spells CASSQQGTVTEAFF. Incomplete CDR3 DNA: TGCGCCAGCAGCCAACAGGGGACGGTAACTGAA.

Turning to this clone: Read sequence stops 3 residues before the CDR3 end, and the germline J gene provides the missing end. V gene TRBV18 combines with J gene TRBJ1-1; maybe TRBD1 (6 bases). This CDR3 contains 13 residues. The germline CDR1 and CDR2 sequences are KGHSH and LQKENI. The part of the CDR3 DNA that was read is TGTGCCAGCTCACGGGACAACTCCTACGAG. Encoded protein: CASSRDNSYE. The complete CDR3 protein is CASSRDNSYEAFF.

About this clone itself: The CDR3 goes on 3 residues after the read ends, and that part is filled in from the germline J gene. The rearrangement uses TRBV30 and TRBJ1-1, with no clear D. The germline V gene encodes CDR1 GTSNPN and CDR2 SVGIG (reference sequence). The CDR3 spans 10 residues. With 5 bases removed from V and 3 bases from J, the gap between germline ends came to 4 bases. The DNA read from the CDR3 is TGTGCCTGGGACTACACTGAA. This encodes CAWDYTE. The whole CDR3 is CAWDYTEAFF.

Turning to this clone: The CDR3 end falls 3 residues outside the read, so it is completed with the germline J gene. J is TRBJ2-2 and V is TRBV6-1; 7 nucleotides agree with TRBD1. With 4 bases clipped from V and 3 bases from J, the junction kept 5 bases outside the gene matches. This CDR3 is 15 amino acids long. In germline, CDR1 is MNHNS, CDR2 SASEGT. CDR3 sequence: CASSGSTGDTGELFF. Partial CDR3 DNA: TGTGCCAGCAGTGGCTCTACAGGGGACACCGGGGAG.

Details on this clone: Read data end 3 residues before the CDR3 end; the end is taken from the germline J gene. The chain links TRBV14 to TRBJ1-4, with a tentative D call TRBD1 (5 bases). The germline CDR1 and CDR2 sequences are SGHDN and FVKESK. The germline V and J ends were trimmed by 1 base and 2 bases, with 8 bases remaining between them. CDR3 length equals 15 residues. The CDR3 sequence: CASSQGAGTNEKLFF. The DNA read from the CDR3 is TGTGCCAGCAGCCAAGGGGCAGGGACTAATGAAAAA.

Notes on this clone: The sequenced fragment ends 3 residues before the CDR3 boundary, so the rest is inferred from the germline J gene. This chain links TRBV5-1 with TRBJ1-4; 8 positions agree with TRBD1. The J segment lost 3 bases and the V segment lost 2 bases, leaving 0 bases of the junction unmatched. The length of the CDR3 is 14 residues. The germline gives CDR1 SGHRS, CDR2 YFSETQ. The CDR3 is CASSLQGANEKLFF. The sequenced CDR3 bases are TGCGCCAGCAGCTTACAGGGGGCTAATGAAAAA.

A remark on this clone: Sequencing ends 3 residues short of the CDR3 end; the germline J gene provides the rest. The chain employs TRBV5-1 and TRBJ1-6; D gene unclear. Germline V CDR1 and CDR2: SGHRS, YFSETQ. V was trimmed by 0 bases and J by 8 bases, leaving 12 bases between them. This CDR3 has 15 amino acids. The sequenced part of the CDR3 DNA is TGCGCCAGCAGCTTGGCCGGCAGCGCCTATTCACCC. It is translated as CASSLAGSAYSP. The whole CDR3 sequence reads CASSLAGSAYSPLHF. The full variable domain, completed using reference TRBV5-1 and TRBJ1-6, is KAGVTQTPRYLIKTRGQQVTLSCSPISGHRSVSWYQQTPGQGLQFLFEYFSETQRNKGNFPGRFSGRQFSNSRSEMNVSTLELGDSALYLCASSLAGSAYSPLHFGNGTRLTVT.

This clone is called medium-sized based on its frequency. The read finishes 3 residues shy of the CDR3 end, and the germline J gene is used to complete it. V usage is TRBV7-2 and J usage is TRBJ1-2, with D perhaps TRBD1 (5 bases). The germline V gene encodes CDR1 SGHTA and CDR2 FQGNSA. The CDR3 has 13 amino acids. The CDR3 sequence is CASSLRRGGGYTF. The sequenced CDR3 bases are TGTGCCAGCAGCTTACGGAGGGGAGGGGGC.

Of note for this clone: The read stops 3 residues short of the end of the CDR3; the missing end is completed from the germline J gene. This sample includes further DNA sequences coding for the same CDR3. The J gene is TRBJ1-1, the V gene TRBV20-1; D is unclear. Trimming took off 2 bases at V and 5 bases at J, with 12 bases between the two ends. Germline CDR1 reads DFQATT; CDR2 reads SNEGSKA (reference sequence). CDR3 length equals 13 residues. CDR3 protein: CSARPPNGTEAFF. The sequenced CDR3 bases are TGCAGTGCTAGACCCCCCAACGGGACTGAA.

As to this clone: The CDR3 goes on 3 residues after the read ends, and that part is filled in from the germline J gene. The chain combines TRBV7-3 with TRBJ2-3; possible D gene TRBD1, 5 bases. V was cut by 1 base and J by 0 bases, with 8 bases left in between. CDR3 length equals 15 residues. CDR1 and CDR2 (germline): SGHTA, FQGTGA. The DNA read from the CDR3 is TGTGCCAGCAGCTTAATGGCAGGGAGCACAGATACG. This gives the protein CASSLMAGSTDT. The CDR3 in full is CASSLMAGSTDTQYF.

Notes on this clone: The read terminates 3 residues before the CDR3 end, so the remaining end is supplied by the germline J gene. This rearrangement joins TRBV7-6 to TRBJ1-1; D is unresolved. The germline V and J ends were trimmed by 1 base and 3 bases, with 9 bases remaining between them. The CDR3 is made up of 14 amino acids. The germline CDR1 and CDR2 sequences are SGHVS and FNYEAQ. CDR3 DNA, as far as it was read: TGTGCCAGCAGCTTAGGAATCGGGGACACTGAA. Amino acid sequence: CASSLGIGDTE. The CDR3 as a whole reads CASSLGIGDTEAFF.

About this clone: Read coverage stops 3 residues before the CDR3 terminus; the germline J gene supplies the remainder. J is TRBJ1-4 and V is TRBV5-6; 7 positions agree with TRBD1. This CDR3 is 14 amino acids long. J gave up 7 bases and V 1 base, and 4 bases lay outside the gene matches. Germline CDR1 SGHDT, CDR2 YYEEEE. CDR3 region: CASSLSGQLEKLFF. CDR3 DNA, as far as it was read: TGTGCCAGCAGCTTGTCGGGACAGCTTGAAAAA.

Turning to this clone: The sequenced fragment ends 3 residues before the CDR3 boundary, so the rest is inferred from the germline J gene. J is TRBJ2-3 and V is TRBV4-1, with D perhaps matching TRBD2 (5 bases). Trimming stripped 4 bases from V and 6 bases from J, with 8 bases between. CDR3 size: 12 residues. CDR1 MGHRA and CDR2 YSYEKL come from the germline V gene. The DNA read from the CDR3 is TGCGCCAGCAGCCGGACTGAGGATACG. It encodes CASSRTEDT. The whole CDR3 protein reads CASSRTEDTQYF.

A note on this clone: The read finishes 3 residues shy of the CDR3 end, and the germline J gene is used to complete it. The chain links TRBV13 to TRBJ1-5; 8 bases agree with TRBD1. Trimming removed 0 bases from V and 6 bases from J; junction bases left unmatched: 4. CDR3 length: 15 residues. Germline assignment: CDR1 PRHDT and CDR2 FYEKMQ (reference sequence). Incomplete CDR3 DNA: TGTGCCAGCAGCTTAGGACAGGGGGTAGGTCAGCCC. Translated: CASSLGQGVGQP. The full-length CDR3 reads as CASSLGQGVGQPQHF.

CDR3 DNA (partial): TGTGCCAGCAGTGAGTACAGGAATTCCTACGAG. Its protein product is CASSEYRNSYE. The whole CDR3 reads CASSEYRNSYEQYF. The rearrangement joins TRBV6-1 to TRBJ2-7; maybe TRBD1 (5 bases). The sequenced fragment ends 3 residues before the CDR3 boundary, so the rest is inferred from the germline J gene. Trimming took off 3 bases at V and 1 base at J, with 10 bases between the two ends. Germline values: CDR1 MNHNS, CDR2 SASEGT. CDR3 length: 14 residues.

Worth noting for this clone: The read falls 3 residues short of the CDR3 end, and the missing part is taken from the germline J gene. The chain recombines TRBV2 with TRBJ1-2, with D uncertain. The CDR3 sequence is 15 residues long. The germline V gene encodes CDR1 SNHLY and CDR2 FYNNEI. The CDR3 bases that were read are TGTGCCAGCAGTGGGAGCACAAGGTTGCGGGATACC. Protein product: CASSGSTRLRDT. The CDR3, in full, reads CASSGSTRLRDTYTF.

With regard to this clone: The CDR3 extends 3 residues past the end of the read, so its final part is completed from the germline J gene. The V gene is TRBV5-1, the J gene TRBJ1-2; D remains ambiguous. V was clipped by 3 bases and J by 1 base, with 10 bases between them. The CDR3 loop spans 14 amino acids. The germline V gene has CDR1 SGHRS and CDR2 YFSETQ. The DNA read from the CDR3 is TGCGCCAGCAGCTCAGACACTTATAACTATGGC. Protein: CASSSDTYNYG. The whole CDR3 protein is CASSSDTYNYGYTF.

About this clone itself: The CDR3 is cut off 3 residues early in the read; its end comes from the germline J gene. The genes are TRBV7-9 and TRBJ2-5; possible D gene TRBD1, 5 bases. CDR1 SEHNR and CDR2 FQNEAQ come from the germline V gene (reference sequence). The CDR3 contains 13 residues. V lost 5 bases to trimming and J lost 2 bases, with 9 bases between them. CDR3 DNA, as far as it was read: TGTGCCAGCAGCCTAGACAGTCAAGAGACC. Encoded protein: CASSLDSQET. In full, the CDR3 is CASSLDSQETQYF.

On this clone: The read terminates 3 residues before the CDR3 end, so the remaining end is supplied by the germline J gene. The rearrangement links TRBV2 to TRBJ1-1, with D possibly matching TRBD1 (6 bases). Trimming cost V 1 base and J 2 bases, with 17 bases left between them. The germline V gene has CDR1 SNHLY and CDR2 FYNNEI. This CDR3 has 17 amino acids. CDR3 bases read: TGTGCCAGCAGTGAAGTAGTGTTAGGGGGGGTAAACACTGAA. It specifies CASSEVVLGGVNTE. The full CDR3 protein reads CASSEVVLGGVNTEAFF.

A word on this clone: Sequencing ends 3 residues short of the CDR3 end; the germline J gene provides the rest. V gene TRBV5-5 combines with J gene TRBJ2-2; tentatively, D is TRBD2 (5 bases). Germline V gene data show CDR1 as SGHKS and CDR2 as YYEKEE (reference sequence). The CDR3 runs to 13 residues. Partial CDR3 DNA: TGTGCCAGCAGCTTAATTGAGGGTGAAAAG. Encoded protein: CASSLIEGEK. The entire CDR3 reads CASSLIEGEKLFF.